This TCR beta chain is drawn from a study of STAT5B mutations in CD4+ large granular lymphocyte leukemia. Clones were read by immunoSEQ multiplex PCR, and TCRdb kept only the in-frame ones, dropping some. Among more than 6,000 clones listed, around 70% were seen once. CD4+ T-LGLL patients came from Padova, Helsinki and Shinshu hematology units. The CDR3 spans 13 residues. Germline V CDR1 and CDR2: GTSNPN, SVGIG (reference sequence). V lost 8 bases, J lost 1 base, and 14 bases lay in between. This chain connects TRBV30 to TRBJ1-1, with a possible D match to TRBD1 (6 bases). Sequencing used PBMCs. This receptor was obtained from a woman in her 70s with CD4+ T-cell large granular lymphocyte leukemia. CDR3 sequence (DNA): TGTGCCAGAGAGACGGGGGCGAACACTGAAGCTTTCTTT. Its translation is CARETGANTEAFF.